The clone carrying this T cell receptor beta chain appeared a single time. Its antigen remains unidentified. These data belong to a study of shared clonotypes between healthy human individuals. Background on the study: The study enrolled a couple of women and a few men aged 18 to 49. CD4 naive cells filled three plates per donor, CD4 memory three, CD8 naive two and CD8 memory one.

CDR1 and CDR2 (germline): SGHRS, YFSETQ. Trimming left V 4 bases short and J 5 bases short, with 12 bases between. CDR3 size: 13 residues. Only in-frame clones appear in the TCRdb table, and some are missing; sequencing was by immunoSEQ multiplex PCR. The table shows roughly 850,000 clones, with 95% to 97% occurring only once. General observations from the study: Memory subsets had estimated richness that was generally smaller than that of naive subsets.

CD45RO-negative CD8 cells positively selected for CCR7 made up the naive population, which excluded terminally differentiated effector memory CD45RA+ cells. The V and J genes are TRBV5-1 and TRBJ2-5; D could derive from TRBD1 or TRBD2 (6 bases each). The TCR originated in a man aged 30-40 years in good health. Material: naive CD8+ T cells sorted from blood. CDR3 in DNA: TGCGCCAGCAGCGAAGGGGGGATTGAGACCCAGTACTTC. It specifies CASSEGGIETQYF.